These T cell receptor beta chains were read from a single sample in a study of T-cell memory formation after mild COVID-19. TCRdb re-called the 5' RACE reads with MiXCR, one entry per CDR3 protein. Counted here are approximately 210,000 distinct CDR3 sequences, about 11% occurring once; the ten biggest clones make up 3% to 3.5%. Source material: PBMCs or a T cell subset sorted from them (not recorded which). The receptor set was obtained from a man between 18 and 35 years old who had mild COVID-19 (a few samples of this study predate the infection). Cell type and time point are not known. CDR3s include the opening cysteine and the closing phenylalanine or tryptophan. A D gene is named only where the DNA matches it firmly. Expanded clones are given a class, and other clones once, few, many or no size at all.

CDR3 DNA	CDR3 protein	clone size	V gene	D gene	J gene	CDR3 length
TGCGCCAGCAGCCAAGACGGGACTAGCGGGGGAGAGACCCAGTACTTC	CASSQDGTSGGETQYF	few	TRBV4-1	TRBD2	TRBJ2-5	16
TGTGCCAGCAGCTTAGTAGGGGGTCCGGCGGGCTACACCTTC	CASSLVGGPAGYTF	few	TRBV7-9	.	TRBJ1-2	14
TGCAGTGCTAGAGATGCGGAGAGCACAGATACGCAGTATTTT	CSARDAESTDTQYF	few	TRBV20-1	.	TRBJ2-3	14
TGTGCCAGCAGTACAGGGGGTCAAAAACTGTTTTTT	CASSTGGQKLFF	few	TRBV12-3/TRBV12-4	TRBD1	TRBJ1-4	12
TGTGCCAGCAGCTTTGGTACAGGGTGGGGAGAGACCCAGTACTTC	CASSFGTGWGETQYF	.	TRBV7-6	.	TRBJ2-5	15
TGTGCCAGCAGTGGGCAGGTCGACGGAAACATTCAGTACTTC	CASSGQVDGNIQYF	few	TRBV6-1	.	TRBJ2-4	14
TGTGCCAGCAACCCCTCTGAACCCACAGCCCCGGGGCCGACCCACTATGGCTACACCTTC	CASNPSEPTAPGPTHYGYTF	.	TRBV4-2	.	TRBJ1-2	20
TGCAGCGTCGACAGTACTAACTATGGCTACACCTTC	CSVDSTNYGYTF	few	TRBV29-1	.	TRBJ1-2	12
TGTGCCAGCAGCTTAGACACCGGGGAGCTGTTTTTT	CASSLDTGELFF	many	TRBV7-2	.	TRBJ2-2	12
TGCGCCAGCAGCTTGCTCAGACCGAACACTGAAGCTTTCTTT	CASSLLRPNTEAFF	few	TRBV5-1	.	TRBJ1-1	14